The 23 T cell receptor beta chains given below trace back to one sample, sequenced in a study of blood T cell repertoires in COVID-19. Sequencing was performed with immunoSEQ multiplex PCR; in TCRdb, only in-frame clones are kept and a portion is missing. The sample has over 100,000 clones; 84% are singletons. The sequencing input was peripheral blood. Receptors were obtained from a woman between 45 and 60 years old with acute or convalescent COVID-19.

This chain's CDR3 is CASSAEVQGLNIQYF. In DNA, the CDR3 is TGTGCCAGCAGCGCAGAAGTTCAGGGCTTAAACATTCAGTACTTC. The V and J genes are TRBV11-2 and TRBJ2-4, with a tentative D call TRBD1 (5 bases). The ends were cut back, 5 bases at V and 6 bases at J, with 17 bases in the middle. This CDR3 has 15 amino acids. From germline, CDR1 is SGHAT and CDR2 FQNNGV.

The rearrangement uses TRBV27 and TRBJ1-2, with 10 nucleotides matching TRBD1. This CDR3 comprises 16 residues. Germline V gene lookup returns CDR1 MNHEY and CDR2 SMNVEV (reference sequence). V shed 6 bases and J 2 bases; nucleotides not matched to a gene: 9. CDR3 nucleotides: TGTGCCAGCAGACCACCGCTGGGACAGGGGAACTATGGCTACACCTTC. It codes for CASRPPLGQGNYGYTF.

The rearrangement uses TRBV5-5 and TRBJ1-1; 7 bases align to TRBD1. Germline V lookup: CDR1 SGHKS, CDR2 YYEKEE (reference sequence). J was trimmed by 11 bases and V by 0 bases; bases with no gene match: 7. The CDR3 has 13 residues. The CDR3 reads CASSLGPGTEAFF. The CDR3 nucleotides read TGTGCCAGCAGCTTGGGGCCCGGGACAGAGGCTTTCTTT.

V usage is TRBV5-1 and J usage is TRBJ1-1; possible D gene TRBD1, 5 bases. Trimming left V 6 bases short and J 11 bases short, with 23 bases between. Germline loops: CDR1 SGHRS, CDR2 YFSETQ. The CDR3 has 14 residues. The CDR3 loop reads CASKSGLQAPGAFF. CDR3 sequence (DNA): TGCGCCAGCAAGTCCGGACTACAGGCTCCTGGGGCTTTCTTT.

This clone was seen a single time. This rearrangement joins TRBV5-1 to TRBJ1-2, with 7 bases that match TRBD1. Germline values: CDR1 SGHRS, CDR2 YFSETQ. J was trimmed by 3 bases and V by 3 bases; bases with no gene match: 11. The CDR3 spans 16 residues. The CDR3 spells CASSSEGGAYDYGYTF. The CDR3, as DNA: TGCGCCAGCAGCTCCGAAGGGGGCGCATACGACTATGGCTACACCTTC.

This chain joins TRBV5-1 and TRBJ2-5, with TRBD2 identical over 9 bases. CDR1 is SGHRS, CDR2 YFSETQ, per germline. J was trimmed by 2 bases and V by 4 bases; bases with no gene match: 9. The CDR3 consists of 16 residues. The CDR3 sequence is CASSPPLAGGQETQYF. The CDR3 bases are TGCGCCAGCAGCCCGCCCCTGGCGGGGGGGCAAGAGACCCAGTACTTC.

The chain recombines TRBV16 with TRBJ2-5; maybe TRBD1 (5 bases). Trimming pared 0 bases from V and 2 bases from J, leaving 7 bases between. Germline V gene lookup returns CDR1 KGHSY and CDR2 FQNENV. This CDR3 comprises 14 residues. CDR3: CASSQSQVQETQYF. The CDR3 coding sequence is TGTGCCAGCAGCCAATCACAGGTACAAGAGACCCAGTACTTC.

The rearrangement links TRBV25-1 to TRBJ2-7; the D gene is possibly TRBD1 (6 bases). Per the germline V gene, CDR1 is MGHDK and CDR2 is SYGVNS. V shed 3 bases and J shed 2 bases, with 23 bases lying between them. The CDR3 contains 18 residues. In DNA, the CDR3 is TGTGCCAGCAGTGAGTTGGGGACCGTTGGTGAGGGGGCCTACGAGCAGTACTTC. Protein: CASSELGTVGEGAYEQYF.

The chain uses TRBV27 and TRBJ1-5; D is undetermined. Germline CDR1 MNHEY, CDR2 SMNVEV (reference sequence). This CDR3 is 13 amino acids long. V was trimmed by 8 bases and J by 1 base, leaving 9 bases between them. The CDR3: CASSNLSNQPQHF. The CDR3 DNA sequence: TGTGCCAGCTCTAATTTGAGCAATCAGCCCCAGCATTTT.

The chain is built from TRBV23-1 and TRBJ1-4; 7 bases are shared with TRBD1. TRBV23-1 qualifies as an ORF whose function is uncertain. The CDR3 consists of 14 residues. V lost 3 bases, J lost 10 bases, and 8 bases stayed unmatched. This chain's CDR3 is CASSQRDSSSKLFF. The CDR3 nucleotides read TGCGCCAGCAGTCAGCGGGACAGCTCTTCAAAACTGTTTTTT.

The chain couples TRBV7-9 to TRBJ1-6, with D hard to call. V was cut by 1 base and J by 0 bases, with 4 bases left in between. Germline CDR1 is SEHNR and CDR2 is FQNEAQ (reference sequence). The CDR3 is 15 amino acids. In DNA form, the CDR3 reads TGTGCCAGCAGCTTAGGGAGCTCCTATAATTCACCCCTCCACTTT. Residues: CASSLGSSYNSPLHF.

The chain links TRBV10-3 to TRBJ2-3, with a possible D match to TRBD2 (6 bases). Germline V gene data show CDR1 as ENHRY and CDR2 as SYGVKD. The CDR3 length is 13 residues. V dropped 7 bases and J dropped 2 bases, with 10 bases sitting between them. CDR3 loop: CAINGGSTDTQYF. For the CDR3, the DNA is TGTGCCATCAACGGGGGTTCCACAGATACGCAGTATTTT.

This chain uses TRBV3-1 (or the pseudogene TRBV3-2) with TRBJ2-1; D ambiguous. V was clipped by 2 bases and J by 5 bases, with 10 bases between them. CDR3 length: 14 amino acids. Germline CDR1 is LGHDT and CDR2 is YNNKEL (reference sequence). CDR3 DNA: TGTGCCAGCAGCCAAAGAGGTTTTCACAATGAGCAGTTCTTC. This codes for CASSQRGFHNEQFF.

This clone has more than one count but fewer than ten. The V and J genes are TRBV28 and TRBJ1-4; a possible D gene is TRBD1 (6 bases). V lost 2 bases and J 5 bases, leaving 12 bases between the germline ends. Germline CDR1 reads MDHEN; CDR2 reads SYDVKM. This CDR3 has 15 amino acids. CDR3 region: CASSLGGGGNEKLFF. CDR3 bases: TGTGCCAGCAGTTTAGGGGGAGGGGGGAATGAAAAACTGTTTTTT.

The J gene is TRBJ1-2, the V gene TRBV6-6; D uncertain. This CDR3 comprises 12 residues. Germline V gene data show CDR1 as MNHNY and CDR2 as SVGAGI (reference sequence). V shed 5 bases and J shed 1 base, with 5 bases lying between them. This CDR3 reads CASSKLNYGYTF. CDR3 sequence (DNA): TGTGCCAGCAGTAAACTTAACTATGGCTACACCTTC.

The V call is TRBV19, the J call TRBJ1-2; D is uncertain. Trimming removed 5 bases from V and 0 bases from J, with 13 bases in between. From germline, CDR1 is LNHDA and CDR2 SQIVND (reference sequence). The CDR3 is made up of 15 amino acids. The CDR3 region has the DNA TGTGCCAGTAGTTATGACACCACAACTAACTATGGCTACACCTTC. Protein sequence: CASSYDTTTNYGYTF.

The J gene is TRBJ1-1, the V gene TRBV5-1, with 7 bases matching TRBD1. Germline lookup yields CDR1 SGHRS and CDR2 YFSETQ. The trim removed 2 bases at V and 1 base at J, leaving 2 bases unmatched. The CDR3 covers 14 residues. The CDR3 is CASSLGGPNTEAFF. The CDR3 DNA sequence: TGCGCCAGCAGCTTAGGGGGCCCGAACACTGAAGCTTTCTTT.

The chain employs TRBV7-3 and TRBJ1-6, with D unclear. This CDR3 is built from 15 residues. The germline gives CDR1 SGHTA, CDR2 FQGTGA. V lost 2 bases, J lost 10 bases, and 15 bases lay in between. CDR3 bases: TGTGCCAGCAGCTTATCAGGAGGGCCCGGGTCACCCCTCCACTTT. Encoded protein: CASSLSGGPGSPLHF. The variable domain in full, completed from reference TRBV7-3 and TRBJ1-6, reads GAGVSQTPSNKVTEKGKYVELRCDPISGHTALYWYRQSLGQGPEFLIYFQGTGAADDSGLPNDRFFAVRPEGSVSTLKIQRTERGDSAVYLCASSLSGGPGSPLHFGNGTRLTVT.

V gene TRBV6-5 combines with J gene TRBJ2-3; TRBD2 might be the D (6 bases). V was shortened by 5 bases and J by 3 bases, with 15 bases between the two germline ends. Germline assignment: CDR1 MNHEY and CDR2 SVGAGI. CDR3 length equals 15 residues. This chain's CDR3 is CASSPGLPLTDTQYF. CDR3 coding DNA: TGTGCCAGCAGTCCGGGACTCCCTCTAACAGATACGCAGTATTTT.

This clone came up a few times. The V call is TRBV6-5, the J call TRBJ1-3; 7 nucleotides agree with TRBD1. This CDR3 is 15 amino acids long. The V gene end was trimmed by 6 bases and the J gene end by 0 bases; junction bases not matched to a gene: 5. The germline gives CDR1 MNHEY, CDR2 SVGAGI. The CDR3 bases are TGTGCCAGCAGGAAGGACAGGAACTCTGGAAACACCATATATTTT. As protein: CASRKDRNSGNTIYF.

The gene calls are TRBV7-9 and TRBJ1-2; 7 nucleotides align to TRBD1. V trimming: 4 bases; J trimming: 6 bases; junction bases outside the gene matches: 8. CDR1 is SEHNR and CDR2 is FQNEAQ in the germline V gene (reference sequence). This CDR3 comprises 14 residues. CDR3 nucleotide sequence: TGTGCCAGCAGCTCCGAGGGGGCGATGCATGGCTACACCTTC. Translating it yields CASSSEGAMHGYTF. Combining the CDR3 with reference TRBV7-9 and TRBJ1-2 gives the whole variable domain DTGVSQNPRHKITKRGQNVTFRCDPISEHNRLYWYRQTLGQGPEFLTYFQNEAQLEKSRLLSDRFSAERPKGSFSTLEIQRTEQGDSAMYLCASSSEGAMHGYTFGSGTRLTVV.

The rearrangement uses TRBV20-1 and TRBJ2-1; 10 bases are a match to TRBD2. The V gene end was trimmed by 3 bases and the J gene end by 9 bases; junction bases not matched to a gene: 11. The CDR3 is 15 residues long. The germline gives CDR1 DFQATT, CDR2 SNEGSKA (reference sequence). CDR3 protein: CSASIFLAGESEQFF. CDR3 nucleotide sequence: TGCAGTGCTAGTATTTTTCTAGCGGGAGAGAGTGAGCAGTTCTTC.

V gene TRBV6-6 combines with J gene TRBJ1-6; no clear D gene. V was clipped by 2 bases and J by 4 bases, with 6 bases between them. The length of the CDR3 is 14 residues. CDR1 is MNHNY and CDR2 is SVGAGI in the germline V gene (reference sequence). The DNA of the CDR3 is TGTGCCAGCAGTTACCGGGAGTATAATTCACCCCTCCACTTT. Amino acids: CASSYREYNSPLHF.